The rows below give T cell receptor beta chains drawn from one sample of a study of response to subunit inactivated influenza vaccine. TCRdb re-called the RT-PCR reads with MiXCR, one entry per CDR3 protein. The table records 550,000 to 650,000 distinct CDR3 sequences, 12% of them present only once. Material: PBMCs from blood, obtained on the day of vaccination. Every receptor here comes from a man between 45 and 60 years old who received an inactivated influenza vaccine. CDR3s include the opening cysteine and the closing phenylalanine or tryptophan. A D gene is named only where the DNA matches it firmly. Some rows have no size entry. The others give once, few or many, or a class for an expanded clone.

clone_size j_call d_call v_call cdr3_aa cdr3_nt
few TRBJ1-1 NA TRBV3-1 CASSRWTEAFF TGTGCCAGCAGCAGATGGACTGAAGCTTTCTTT
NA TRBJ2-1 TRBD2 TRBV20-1 CSARGAGGSRNEQFF TGCAGTGCTAGAGGAGCGGGAGGGTCGCGGAATGAGCAGTTCTTC
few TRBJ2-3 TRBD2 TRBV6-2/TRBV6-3 CASRFGLVATDTQYF TGTGCCAGCAGATTCGGACTAGTCGCCACAGATACGCAGTATTTT
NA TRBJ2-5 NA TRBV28 CASSPKGGVQETQYF TGTGCCAGCAGTCCCAAGGGAGGAGTTCAAGAGACCCAGTACTTC
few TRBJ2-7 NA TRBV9 CASSVVSDSYEQYF TGTGCCAGCAGCGTAGTTAGTGATTCCTACGAGCAGTACTTC
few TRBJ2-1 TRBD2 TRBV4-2 CASSQAKPIAGGRNEQFF TGTGCCAGCAGCCAAGCGAAACCCATAGCGGGGGGGCGCAATGAGCAGTTCTTC
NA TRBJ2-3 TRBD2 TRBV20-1 CSATSRSGGRGDTQYF TGCAGTGCTACCTCACGTTCGGGAGGCCGAGGGGATACGCAGTATTTT
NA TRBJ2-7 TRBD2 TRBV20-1 CSARDRGLAGPFYEQYF TGCAGTGCTAGAGATCGTGGGCTAGCGGGACCGTTCTACGAGCAGTACTTC
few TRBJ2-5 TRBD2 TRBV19 CASRPSGTWRETQYF TGTGCCAGTAGGCCTAGCGGGACCTGGCGGGAGACCCAGTACTTC
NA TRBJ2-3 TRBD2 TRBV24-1 CATRAGFSTDTQYF TGTGCCACCAGAGCGGGATTCAGCACAGATACGCAGTATTTT
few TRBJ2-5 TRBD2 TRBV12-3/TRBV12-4 CASSHGLAVLQETQYF TGTGCCAGCAGTCACGGACTAGCGGTCCTCCAAGAGACCCAGTACTTC
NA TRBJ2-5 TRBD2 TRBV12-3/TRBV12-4 CASSVGGGQETQYF TGTGCCAGCAGTGTTGGGGGGGGCCAAGAGACCCAGTACTTC
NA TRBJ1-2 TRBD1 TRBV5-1 CASSDRTGLNYGYTF TGCGCCAGCAGCGACCGGACAGGGTTAAACTATGGCTACACCTTC
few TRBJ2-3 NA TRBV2 CASRDNTHRDTDTQYF TGTGCCAGCAGAGACAATACTCATCGGGACACAGATACGCAGTATTTT
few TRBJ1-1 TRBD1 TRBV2 CASTPTGGETEAFF TGTGCCAGCACCCCAACAGGGGGGGAGACTGAAGCTTTCTTT
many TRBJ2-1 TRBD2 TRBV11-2 CASRNSGGARNEQFF TGTGCCAGCAGGAATAGCGGGGGGGCCCGCAATGAGCAGTTCTTC
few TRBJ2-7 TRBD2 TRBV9 CASSVGLGLASEQYF TGTGCCAGCAGCGTGGGTCTGGGACTAGCTAGCGAGCAGTACTTC
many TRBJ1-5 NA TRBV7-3 CASTKDRHQPQHF TGTGCCAGCACCAAAGACAGACATCAGCCCCAGCATTTT
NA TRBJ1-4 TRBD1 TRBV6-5 CASSYSTGGGEKLFF TGTGCCAGCAGTTACTCGACAGGGGGTGGTGAAAAACTGTTTTTT
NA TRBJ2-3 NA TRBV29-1 CSVAVTDTQYF TGCAGCGTTGCAGTCACAGATACGCAGTATTTT
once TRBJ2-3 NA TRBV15 CATSSDAHTDTQYF TGTGCCACCAGCAGTGATGCGCACACAGATACGCAGTATTTT
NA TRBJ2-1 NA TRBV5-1 CASSLVGTSYNEQFF TGCGCCAGCAGCTTGGTCGGCACCTCCTACAATGAGCAGTTCTTC
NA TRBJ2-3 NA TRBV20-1 CSASDGPGDPQYF TGCAGTGCTTCGGACGGACCAGGAGACCCGCAGTATTTT
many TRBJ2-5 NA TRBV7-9 CASSPPLGREAQETQYF TGTGCCAGCAGCCCCCCTCTGGGCAGGGAGGCACAAGAGACCCAGTACTTC
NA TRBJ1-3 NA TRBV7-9 CASSLGGENTIYF TGTGCCAGCAGCTTAGGTGGCGAAAACACCATATATTTT
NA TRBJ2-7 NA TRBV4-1 CASSHPPAGYVEQYF TGCGCCAGCAGCCATCCGCCGGCTGGGTACGTGGAGCAGTACTTC
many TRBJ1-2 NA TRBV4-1 CASRGGPSSYGYTF TGCGCCAGCAGGGGGGGGCCGTCATCCTATGGCTACACCTTC
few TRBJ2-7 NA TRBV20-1 CSARDTARAGHEQYF TGCAGTGCTAGAGATACCGCCAGGGCTGGACACGAGCAGTACTTC
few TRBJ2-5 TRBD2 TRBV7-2 CASSRGLAERGTQYF TGTGCCAGCAGCAGGGGACTAGCGGAAAGGGGGACCCAGTACTTC
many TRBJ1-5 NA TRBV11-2 CASSLNLHQPQHF TGTGCCAGCAGCTTGAATCTACATCAGCCCCAGCATTTT
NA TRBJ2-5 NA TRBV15 CATSRAREETQYF TGTGCCACCAGCAGAGCCAGGGAAGAGACCCAGTACTTC
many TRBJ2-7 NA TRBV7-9 CASSLVGGHEQYF TGTGCCAGCAGCCTGGTGGGGGGACACGAGCAGTACTTC
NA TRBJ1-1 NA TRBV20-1 CSTSPDSQLLQAFF TGCAGCACGTCCCCCGACAGCCAACTCCTTCAAGCTTTCTTT
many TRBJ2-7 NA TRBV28 CASSLSGPPYEQYF TGTGCCAGCAGTTTATCAGGACCGCCCTACGAGCAGTACTTC
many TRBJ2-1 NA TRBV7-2 CASSLERSGGQFF TGTGCCAGCAGCTTAGAACGGTCTGGAGGGCAGTTCTTC
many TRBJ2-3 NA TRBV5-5 CASSPQRRRTDTQYF TGTGCCAGCAGCCCCCAGCGCCGTCGCACAGATACGCAGTATTTT
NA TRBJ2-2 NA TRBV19 CASRGAATNTGELFF TGTGCCAGTAGAGGGGCGGCAACGAACACCGGGGAGCTGTTTTTT
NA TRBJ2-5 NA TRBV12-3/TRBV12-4 CASGPGEETQYF TGTGCCAGCGGACCAGGGGAAGAGACCCAGTACTTC
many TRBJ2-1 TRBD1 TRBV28 CASQGQEGYNEQFF TGTGCCAGCCAAGGACAGGAAGGCTACAATGAGCAGTTCTTC
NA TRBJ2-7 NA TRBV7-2 CASSSQPYEQYF TGTGCCAGCAGCTCACAGCCCTACGAGCAGTACTTC
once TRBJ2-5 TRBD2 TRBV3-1 CASSQPGLAGGQQTQYF TGTGCCAGCAGCCAACCGGGACTAGCGGGGGGCCAGCAGACCCAGTACTTC
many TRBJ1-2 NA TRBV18 CASSPGRQDNGYTF TGTGCCAGCTCACCGGGGAGACAGGACAATGGCTACACCTTC
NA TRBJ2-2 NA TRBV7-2 CAISLVLRGYGELFF TGTGCCATCAGCTTAGTACTGAGGGGATACGGGGAGCTGTTTTTT
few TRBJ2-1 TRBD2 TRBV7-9 CASSLAGAGLDNEQFF TGTGCCAGCAGCTTAGCAGGAGCGGGACTCGACAATGAGCAGTTCTTC
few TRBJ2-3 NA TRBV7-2 CASSGPGRTTDTQYF TGTGCCAGCAGCGGCCCGGGGAGGACCACAGATACGCAGTATTTT
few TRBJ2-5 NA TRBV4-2 CASSQEPGSQETQYF TGTGCCAGCAGCCAAGAACCCGGGTCCCAAGAGACCCAGTACTTC
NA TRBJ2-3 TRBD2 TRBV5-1 CASTNLGPPGGHGDTQYF TGCGCCAGCACCAACCTTGGTCCCCCGGGGGGTCATGGAGATACGCAGTATTTT
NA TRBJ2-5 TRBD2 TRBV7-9 CASSLTVGDKRGQYF TGTGCCAGCAGCTTAACCGTCGGGGATAAGCGGGGCCAGTACTTC
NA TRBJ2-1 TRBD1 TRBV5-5 CASSGLGGDSYNEQFF TGTGCCAGCAGCGGGCTAGGGGGCGACTCCTACAATGAGCAGTTCTTC
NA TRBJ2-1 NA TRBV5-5 CASTNLPSRHEQFF TGTGCCAGCACCAATCTCCCTAGCCGCCATGAGCAGTTCTTC
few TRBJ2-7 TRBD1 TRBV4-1 CASSRGTGRSYEQYF TGCGCCAGCAGCCGCGGGACAGGTCGCTCCTACGAGCAGTACTTC
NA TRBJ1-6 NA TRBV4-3 CASSRGTHSPLHF TGCGCCAGCAGCCGTGGTACCCATTCACCCCTCCACTTT
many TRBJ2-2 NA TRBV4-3 CASSHVLASTGELFF TGCGCCAGCAGCCATGTTCTAGCTTCGACCGGGGAGCTGTTTTTT
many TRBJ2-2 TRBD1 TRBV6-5 CASSYGGTGGMGELFF TGTGCCAGCAGTTACGGGGGGACAGGGGGAATGGGGGAGCTGTTTTTT
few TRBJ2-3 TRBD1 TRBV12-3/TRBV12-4 CASSTDRVQYF TGTGCCAGCAGTACCGACAGGGTTCAGTATTTT
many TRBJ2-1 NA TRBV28 CASSLSYGGLGNEQFF TGTGCCAGCAGTTTATCCTACGGGGGTTTGGGGAATGAGCAGTTCTTC
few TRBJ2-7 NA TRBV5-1 CASSFGLSDYEQYF TGCGCCAGCAGCTTCGGGCTGTCTGACTACGAGCAGTACTTC
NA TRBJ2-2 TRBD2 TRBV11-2 CAIPPGGGNTGELFF TGTGCCATCCCTCCGGGCGGGGGGAACACCGGGGAGCTGTTTTTT
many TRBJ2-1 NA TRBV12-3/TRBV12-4 CASSQWGTIRGNEQFF TGTGCCAGCAGCCAATGGGGGACCATTAGGGGGAATGAGCAGTTCTTC
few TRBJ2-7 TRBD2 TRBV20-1 CSARPRLAGKTYEQYF TGCAGTGCTAGACCACGACTAGCGGGAAAAACCTACGAGCAGTACTTC